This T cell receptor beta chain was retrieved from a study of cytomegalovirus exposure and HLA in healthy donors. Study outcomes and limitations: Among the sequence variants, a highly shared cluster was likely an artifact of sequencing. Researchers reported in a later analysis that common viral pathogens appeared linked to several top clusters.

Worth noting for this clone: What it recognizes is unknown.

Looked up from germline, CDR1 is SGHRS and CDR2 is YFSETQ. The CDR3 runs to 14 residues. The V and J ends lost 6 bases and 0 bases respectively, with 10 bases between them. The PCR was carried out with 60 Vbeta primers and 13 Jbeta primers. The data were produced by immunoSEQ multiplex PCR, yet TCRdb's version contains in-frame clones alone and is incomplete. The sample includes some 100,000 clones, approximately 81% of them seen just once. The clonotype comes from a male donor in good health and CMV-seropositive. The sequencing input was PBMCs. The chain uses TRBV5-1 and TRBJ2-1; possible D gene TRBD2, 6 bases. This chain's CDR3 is CASTRGDSYNEQFF. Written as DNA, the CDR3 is TGCGCCAGCACCCGCGGGGACTCCTACAATGAGCAGTTCTTC.